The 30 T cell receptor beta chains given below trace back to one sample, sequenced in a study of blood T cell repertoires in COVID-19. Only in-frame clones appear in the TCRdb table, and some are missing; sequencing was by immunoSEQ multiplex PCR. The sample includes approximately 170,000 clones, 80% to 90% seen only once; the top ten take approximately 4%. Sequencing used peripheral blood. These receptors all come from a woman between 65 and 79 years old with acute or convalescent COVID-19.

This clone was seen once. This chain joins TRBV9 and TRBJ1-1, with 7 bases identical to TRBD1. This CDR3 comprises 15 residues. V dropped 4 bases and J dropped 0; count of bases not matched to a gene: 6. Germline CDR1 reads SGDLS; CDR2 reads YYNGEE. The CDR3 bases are TGTGCCAGCAGCCCCGGGGACAGCCTGAACACTGAAGCTTTCTTT. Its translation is CASSPGDSLNTEAFF.

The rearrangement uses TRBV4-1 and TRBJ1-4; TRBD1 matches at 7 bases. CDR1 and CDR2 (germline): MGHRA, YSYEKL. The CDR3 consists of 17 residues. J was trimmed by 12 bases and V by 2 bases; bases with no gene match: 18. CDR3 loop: CASSQQYGQVLNSELFF. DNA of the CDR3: TGCGCCAGCAGCCAACAATATGGACAGGTTTTAAATAGCGAACTGTTTTTT.

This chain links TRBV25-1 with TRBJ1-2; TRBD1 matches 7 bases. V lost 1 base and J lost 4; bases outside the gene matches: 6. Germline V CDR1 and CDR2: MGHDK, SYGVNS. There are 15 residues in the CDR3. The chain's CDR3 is CASSEFSGDSYGYTF. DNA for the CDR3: TGTGCCAGCAGTGAATTTTCAGGGGACAGCTATGGCTACACCTTC.

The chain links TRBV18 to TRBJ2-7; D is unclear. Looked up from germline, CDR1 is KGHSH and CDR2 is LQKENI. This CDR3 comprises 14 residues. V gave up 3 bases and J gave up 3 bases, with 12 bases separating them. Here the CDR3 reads CASSPHQESYEQYF. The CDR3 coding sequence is TGTGCCAGCTCACCGCATCAGGAAAGCTACGAGCAGTACTTC.

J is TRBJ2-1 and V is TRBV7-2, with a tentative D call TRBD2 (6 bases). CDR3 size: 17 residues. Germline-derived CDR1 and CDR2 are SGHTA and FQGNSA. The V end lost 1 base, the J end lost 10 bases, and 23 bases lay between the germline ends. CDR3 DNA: TGTGCCAGCAGCTTAGTCCTGGGGAGGAAACCCATTGCCGAGCAGTTCTTC. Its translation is CASSLVLGRKPIAEQFF.

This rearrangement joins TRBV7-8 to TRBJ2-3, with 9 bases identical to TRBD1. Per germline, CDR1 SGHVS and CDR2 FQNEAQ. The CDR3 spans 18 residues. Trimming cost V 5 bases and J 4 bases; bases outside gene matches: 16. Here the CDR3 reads CASSRAGQGTFPPDTQYF. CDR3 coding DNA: TGTGCCAGCAGCCGAGCGGGACAGGGCACTTTTCCACCAGATACGCAGTATTTT.

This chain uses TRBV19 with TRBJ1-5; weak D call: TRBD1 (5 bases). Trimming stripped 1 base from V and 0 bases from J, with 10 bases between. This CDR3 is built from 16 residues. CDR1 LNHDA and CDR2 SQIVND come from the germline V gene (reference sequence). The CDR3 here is CASSIGRGYSNQPQHF. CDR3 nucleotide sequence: TGTGCCAGTAGTATAGGAAGGGGATATAGCAATCAGCCCCAGCATTTT.

CDR3 DNA: TGTGCCAGCTCACCAAGTGAGGGAAAGGTGACTGAAGCTTTCTTT. Its protein product is CASSPSEGKVTEAFF. The rearrangement uses TRBV18 and TRBJ1-1; D not certain. This CDR3 region has 15 residues. The V gene's germline CDR1 is KGHSH and CDR2 LQKENI. V was shortened by 2 bases and J by 5 bases, with 15 bases between the two germline ends.

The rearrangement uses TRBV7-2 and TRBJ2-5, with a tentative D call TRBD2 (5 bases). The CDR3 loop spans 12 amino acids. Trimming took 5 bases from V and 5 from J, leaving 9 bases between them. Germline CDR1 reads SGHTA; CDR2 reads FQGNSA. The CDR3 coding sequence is TGTGCCAGCAGCCTTGGGAGCGAGACCCAGTACTTC. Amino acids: CASSLGSETQYF.

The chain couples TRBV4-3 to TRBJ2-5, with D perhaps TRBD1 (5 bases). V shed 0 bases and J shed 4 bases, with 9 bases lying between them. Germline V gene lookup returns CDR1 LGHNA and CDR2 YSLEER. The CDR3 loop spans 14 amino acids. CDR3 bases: TGCGCCAGCAGCCAAGATTCAGGGCTAGAGACCCAGTACTTC. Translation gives CASSQDSGLETQYF.

The CDR3 loop is CASSQSQGQPQHF. CDR3 bases: TGTGCCAGCAGCCAGTCACAGGGGCAGCCCCAGCATTTT. This chain joins TRBV7-2 and TRBJ1-5; 7 nucleotides align to TRBD1. In germline, CDR1 is SGHTA, CDR2 FQGNSA. Trimming took 5 bases from V and 7 from J; bases not matched to a gene: 5. The CDR3 runs to 13 residues.

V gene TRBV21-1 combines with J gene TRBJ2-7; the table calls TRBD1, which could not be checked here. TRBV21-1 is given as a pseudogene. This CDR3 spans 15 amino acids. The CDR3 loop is CASSLDSQGSYEQYF. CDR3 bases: TGTGCCAGCAGCCTTGACAGCCAGGGCTCCTACGAGCAGTACTTC.

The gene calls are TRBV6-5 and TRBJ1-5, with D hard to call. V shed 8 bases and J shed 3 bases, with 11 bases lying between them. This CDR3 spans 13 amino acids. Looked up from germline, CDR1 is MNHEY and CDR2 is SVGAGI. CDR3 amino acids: CASWGGFNQPQHF. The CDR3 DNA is TGTGCCAGCTGGGGAGGGTTCAATCAGCCCCAGCATTTT.

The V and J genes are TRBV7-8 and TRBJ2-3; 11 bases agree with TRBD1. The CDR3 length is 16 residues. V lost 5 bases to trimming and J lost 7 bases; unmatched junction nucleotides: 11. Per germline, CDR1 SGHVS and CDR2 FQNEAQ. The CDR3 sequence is CASSLPRDRGSYTQYF. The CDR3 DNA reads TGTGCCAGCAGCCTACCGAGGGACAGGGGGTCTTATACGCAGTATTTT.

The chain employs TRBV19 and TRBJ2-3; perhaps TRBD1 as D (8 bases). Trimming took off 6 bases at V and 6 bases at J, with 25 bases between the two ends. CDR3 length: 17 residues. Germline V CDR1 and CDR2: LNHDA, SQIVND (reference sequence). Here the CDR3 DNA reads TGTGCCAGTAGGATGGGGGGGACAGGCCCCCAAAGGGATACGCAGTATTTT. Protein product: CASRMGGTGPQRDTQYF. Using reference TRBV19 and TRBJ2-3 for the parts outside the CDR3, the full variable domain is DGGITQSPKYLFRKEGQNVTLSCEQNLNHDAMYWYRQDPGQGLRLIYYSQIVNDFQKGDIAEGYSVSREKKESFPLTVTSAQKNPTAFYLCASRMGGTGPQRDTQYFGPGTRLTVL.

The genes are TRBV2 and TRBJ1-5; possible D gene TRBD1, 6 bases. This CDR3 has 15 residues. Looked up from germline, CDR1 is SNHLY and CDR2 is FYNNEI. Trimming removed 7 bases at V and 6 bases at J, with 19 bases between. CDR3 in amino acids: CASKEDQGIFQPQHF. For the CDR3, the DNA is TGTGCCAGCAAAGAGGACCAGGGGATTTTTCAGCCCCAGCATTTT.

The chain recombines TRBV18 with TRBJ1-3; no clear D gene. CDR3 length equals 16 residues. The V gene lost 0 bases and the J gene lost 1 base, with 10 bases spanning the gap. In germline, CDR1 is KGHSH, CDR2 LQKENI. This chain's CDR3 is CASSPPWSTSGNTIYF. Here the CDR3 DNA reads TGTGCCAGCTCACCACCGTGGTCAACTTCTGGAAACACCATATATTTT.

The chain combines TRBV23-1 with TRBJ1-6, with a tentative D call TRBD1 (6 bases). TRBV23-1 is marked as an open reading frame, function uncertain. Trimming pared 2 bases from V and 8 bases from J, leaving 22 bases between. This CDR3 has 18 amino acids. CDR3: CASSQLLLARQEDSPLHF. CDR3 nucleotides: TGCGCCAGCAGTCAACTTCTTTTAGCACGACAGGAGGATTCACCCCTCCACTTT.

The CDR3 nucleotides are TGTGCCAGCAGCCCTCGAGAGACCCAGTACTTC. It codes for CASSPRETQYF. The chain is built from TRBV7-9 and TRBJ2-5, with no clear D. Germline values: CDR1 SEHNR, CDR2 FQNEAQ (reference sequence). The V end was cut by 5 bases, the J end by 4 bases, with 5 bases between. CDR3 length: 11 amino acids. The variable domain in full, with the rest retrieved from reference TRBV7-9 and TRBJ2-5, is DTGVSQNPRHKITKRGQNVTFRCDPISEHNRLYWYRQTLGQGPEFLTYFQNEAQLEKSRLLSDRFSAERPKGSFSTLEIQRTEQGDSAMYLCASSPRETQYFGPGTRLLVL.

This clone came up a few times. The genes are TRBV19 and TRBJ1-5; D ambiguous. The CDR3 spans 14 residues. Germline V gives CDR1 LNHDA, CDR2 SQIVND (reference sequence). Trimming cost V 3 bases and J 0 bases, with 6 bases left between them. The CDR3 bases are TGTGCCAGTAGTATGGCATTTAGCAATCAGCCCCAGCATTTT. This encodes CASSMAFSNQPQHF.

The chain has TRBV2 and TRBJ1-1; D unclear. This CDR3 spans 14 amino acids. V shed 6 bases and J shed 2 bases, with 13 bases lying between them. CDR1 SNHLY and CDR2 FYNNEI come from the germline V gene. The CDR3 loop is CASRFSGHNTEAFF. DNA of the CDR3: TGTGCCAGCAGGTTTTCAGGCCACAACACTGAAGCTTTCTTT.

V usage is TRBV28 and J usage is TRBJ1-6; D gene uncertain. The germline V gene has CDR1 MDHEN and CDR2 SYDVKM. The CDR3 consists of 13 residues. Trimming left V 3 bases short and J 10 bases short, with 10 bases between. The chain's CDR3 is CASSLIKESPLHF. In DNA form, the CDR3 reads TGTGCCAGCAGTTTGATCAAAGAGTCACCCCTCCACTTT.

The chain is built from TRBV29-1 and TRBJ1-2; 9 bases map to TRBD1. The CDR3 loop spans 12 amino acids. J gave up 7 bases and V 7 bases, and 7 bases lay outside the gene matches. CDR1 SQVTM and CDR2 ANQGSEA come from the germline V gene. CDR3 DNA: TGCAGCGCCGGGCTACAGGGGGCTGGCTACACCTTC. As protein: CSAGLQGAGYTF.

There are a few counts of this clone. CDR3 loop: CASSQGWEQPQHF. The DNA for the CDR3 is TGTGCCAGCAGCCAAGGGTGGGAGCAGCCCCAGCATTTT. The V and J genes are TRBV3-1 (or the pseudogene TRBV3-2) and TRBJ1-5; D unclear. The V end was cut by 1 base, the J end by 7 bases, with 8 bases between. The CDR3 contains 13 residues. Germline V gives CDR1 LGHDT, CDR2 YNNKEL (reference sequence).

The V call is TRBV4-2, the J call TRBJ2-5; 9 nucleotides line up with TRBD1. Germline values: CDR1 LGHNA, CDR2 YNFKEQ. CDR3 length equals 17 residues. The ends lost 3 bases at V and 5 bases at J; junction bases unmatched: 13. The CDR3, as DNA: TGTGCCAGCAGCCAGAGGCTATCGACAGGGGGTCCGGAGACCCAGTACTTC. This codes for CASSQRLSTGGPETQYF.

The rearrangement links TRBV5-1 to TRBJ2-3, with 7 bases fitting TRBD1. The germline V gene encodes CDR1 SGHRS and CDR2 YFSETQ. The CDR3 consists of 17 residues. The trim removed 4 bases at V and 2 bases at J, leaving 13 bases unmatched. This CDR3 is CASSAGQAQVFTDTQYF. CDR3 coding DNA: TGCGCCAGCAGCGCAGGACAGGCCCAGGTCTTCACAGATACGCAGTATTTT.

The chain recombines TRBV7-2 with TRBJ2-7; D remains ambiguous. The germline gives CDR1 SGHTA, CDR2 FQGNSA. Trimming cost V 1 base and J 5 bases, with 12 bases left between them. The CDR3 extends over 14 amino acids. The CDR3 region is CASSLGVKVDEQYF. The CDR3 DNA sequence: TGTGCCAGCAGCTTAGGCGTGAAAGTGGACGAGCAGTACTTC.

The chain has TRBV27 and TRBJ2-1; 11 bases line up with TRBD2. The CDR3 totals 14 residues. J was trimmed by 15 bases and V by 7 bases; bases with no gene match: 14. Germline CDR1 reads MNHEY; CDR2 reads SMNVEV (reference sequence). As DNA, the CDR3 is TGTGCCAGCAACCCAGGACTAGCGGGCGCCCCTCTGTTCTTC. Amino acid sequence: CASNPGLAGAPLFF.

The CDR3 DNA sequence: TGTGCCAGCGGAACTAGCGCCGGGGAGCTGTTTTTT. Amino acids: CASGTSAGELFF. The chain employs TRBV6-5 and TRBJ2-2; 7 nucleotides match TRBD2. Germline assignment: CDR1 MNHEY and CDR2 SVGAGI. The J segment lost 6 bases and the V segment lost 8 bases, leaving 3 bases of the junction unmatched. The CDR3 sequence is 12 residues long.

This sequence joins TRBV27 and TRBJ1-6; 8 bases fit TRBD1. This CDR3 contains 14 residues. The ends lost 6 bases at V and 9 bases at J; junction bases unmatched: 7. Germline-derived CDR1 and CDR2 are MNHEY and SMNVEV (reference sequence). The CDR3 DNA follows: TGTGCCAGCAGGAGGACAGGGCAATCTTCACCCCTCCACTTT. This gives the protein CASRRTGQSSPLHF.